These 21 T cell receptor beta chains were sequenced from one sample in a study of T cell responses to AZD1222 COVID-19 vaccine. This table comes from immunoSEQ multiplex PCR, and its TCRdb copy is limited to in-frame clones, with some not included. The table shows 66,000 or so clones, with roughly 87% occurring only once. This specimen consisted of peripheral blood, obtained on day 0 of AZD1222 vaccination. Source of these receptors: an adult in good health.

This chain uses TRBV20-1 with TRBJ1-2, with a weak D call TRBD1 (5 bases). This CDR3 is built from 11 residues. Trimming pared 0 bases from V and 8 bases from J, leaving 7 bases between. CDR1 is DFQATT and CDR2 is SNEGSKA in the germline V gene (reference sequence). The CDR3 loop is CSAREGVGYTF. Written as DNA, the CDR3 is TGCAGTGCTAGAGAGGGGGTGGGCTACACCTTC.

The chain is built from TRBV5-4 and TRBJ2-5; D call uncertain. Deletions cut 2 bases from V and 5 bases from J, with 13 bases between. The germline CDR1 and CDR2 sequences are SGHNT and YYREEE (reference sequence). This CDR3 has 14 residues. The CDR3 is CASSFYVGGETQYF. In DNA form, the CDR3 reads TGTGCCAGCAGCTTCTATGTGGGTGGGGAGACCCAGTACTTC.

The chain joins TRBV11-3 to TRBJ2-3; D may be TRBD2 (6 bases). V gave up 5 bases and J gave up 3 bases, with 18 bases separating them. In germline, CDR1 is SGHNT, CDR2 YENEEA. The CDR3 is made up of 16 amino acids. CDR3 sequence (DNA): TGTGCCAGCAGCCTCGGGACTTTCACGGGAACAGATACGCAGTATTTT. It yields the protein CASSLGTFTGTDTQYF.

The genes are TRBV6-5 and TRBJ2-4; 10 bases agree with TRBD1. This CDR3 region has 15 residues. From germline, CDR1 is MNHEY and CDR2 SVGAGI. After removal of 6 bases from V and 0 bases from J, the junction contained 2 bases not matched to a gene. The CDR3 sequence is CASSDRGLAKNIQYF. The CDR3 nucleotides are TGTGCCAGCAGCGACAGGGGGCTAGCCAAAAACATTCAGTACTTC.

The CDR3 spells CASSIDGQGPDTQYF. In DNA, the CDR3 is TGTGCCAGTAGTATAGATGGTCAGGGCCCAGATACGCAGTATTTT. The chain recombines TRBV19 with TRBJ2-3; possible D gene TRBD1, 5 bases. The length of the CDR3 is 15 residues. V gave up 0 bases and J gave up 4 bases, with 11 bases separating them. Germline V lookup: CDR1 LNHDA, CDR2 SQIVND (reference sequence).

The CDR3 nucleotides read TGTGCCAGCAGCCTCAGACAGGGCCCAGAGACCCAGTACTTC. It translates to CASSLRQGPETQYF. The chain employs TRBV13 and TRBJ2-5; TRBD1 matches at 7 bases. The V and J ends lost 5 bases and 4 bases, in that order; junction bases with no gene match: 7. Looked up from germline, CDR1 is PRHDT and CDR2 is FYEKMQ (reference sequence). The CDR3 sequence is 14 residues long. Variable domain in full (rest from reference TRBV13 and TRBJ2-5): AAGVIQSPRHLIKEKRETATLKCYPIPRHDTVYWYQQGPGQDPQFLISFYEKMQSDKGSIPDRFSAQQFSDYHSELNMSSLELGDSALYFCASSLRQGPETQYFGPGTRLLVL.

This chain uses TRBV6-6 with TRBJ2-7, with D perhaps TRBD1 or TRBD2 (6 bases each). This CDR3 has 18 amino acids. Germline V CDR1 and CDR2: MNHNY, SVGAGI (reference sequence). Trimming removed 5 bases at V and 4 bases at J, with 27 bases between. Written as DNA, the CDR3 is TGTGCCAGCAGTCCTCACAGGGTAATCGGCGGAGGGGGATACGAGCAGTACTTC. Protein product: CASSPHRVIGGGGYEQYF.

The chain joins TRBV19 to TRBJ1-5; D is uncertain. V lost 6 bases and J lost 5, with 14 bases in between. The CDR3 is made up of 14 amino acids. Looked up from germline, CDR1 is LNHDA and CDR2 is SQIVND (reference sequence). The CDR3 loop is CASRFGRVDQPQHF. The CDR3 region has the DNA TGTGCCAGTAGGTTCGGCCGGGTCGATCAGCCCCAGCATTTT.

The gene calls are TRBV5-1 and TRBJ1-1; a weak D match, TRBD1 (5 bases). Trimming left V 0 bases short and J 1 base short, with 7 bases between. CDR3 length equals 14 residues. The germline CDR1 and CDR2 sequences are SGHRS and YFSETQ. The CDR3 nucleotides are TGCGCCAGCAGCTTGGGACAGCAGAACACTGAAGCTTTCTTT. Translating it yields CASSLGQQNTEAFF.

This sequence joins TRBV2 and TRBJ2-2; D might be TRBD1 or TRBD2, each matching 5 bases. This CDR3 has 18 amino acids. V dropped 3 bases and J dropped 3 bases, with 20 bases sitting between them. The V gene's germline CDR1 is SNHLY and CDR2 FYNNEI. Here the CDR3 DNA reads TGTGCCAGCAGTGATGCCCACGGGGCTCTCAGGTACACCGGGGAGCTGTTTTTT. The encoded protein is CASSDAHGALRYTGELFF.

The rearrangement uses TRBV24-1 and TRBJ2-7; the D is unclear. V lost 3 bases, J lost 3 bases, and 5 bases lay in between. The CDR3 spans 12 residues. Germline V CDR1 and CDR2: KGHDR, SFDVKD. CDR3 protein: CATSDRDYEQYF. CDR3 coding DNA: TGTGCCACCAGTGATCGTGACTACGAGCAGTACTTC.

The chain employs TRBV5-1 and TRBJ2-2, with 8 bases lining up with TRBD1. Germline V gene sequence: CDR1 SGHRS, CDR2 YFSETQ. Trimming at V came to 4 bases and at J to 0 bases, leaving 2 bases not matched to a gene. The CDR3 totals 15 residues. CDR3 nucleotides: TGCGCCAGCAGCCGGGACAGGACGAACACCGGGGAGCTGTTTTTT. It yields the protein CASSRDRTNTGELFF.

The gene calls are TRBV5-1 and TRBJ1-1; no firm D call. From germline, CDR1 is SGHRS and CDR2 YFSETQ. The CDR3 consists of 14 residues. The V end lost 1 base, the J end lost 4 bases, and 11 bases lay between the germline ends. In DNA form, the CDR3 reads TGCGCCAGCAGCTTGCCGGGAGTTGGCACTGAAGCTTTCTTT. It specifies CASSLPGVGTEAFF. Full variable domain (outside the CDR3, taken from reference TRBV5-1 and TRBJ1-1): KAGVTQTPRYLIKTRGQQVTLSCSPISGHRSVSWYQQTPGQGLQFLFEYFSETQRNKGNFPGRFSGRQFSNSRSEMNVSTLELGDSALYLCASSLPGVGTEAFFGQGTRLTVV.

J is TRBJ1-2 and V is TRBV6-6, with D perhaps matching TRBD1 (5 bases). The CDR3 is 13 amino acids. The germline V gene encodes CDR1 MNHNY and CDR2 SVGAGI (reference sequence). Between the trimmed V and J ends, which lost 2 bases and 6 bases, there was a span of 10 bases. CDR3: CASSYARGDGYTF. CDR3 bases: TGTGCCAGCAGTTACGCGAGGGGCGATGGCTACACCTTC.

The V and J genes are TRBV3-1 (or the pseudogene TRBV3-2) and TRBJ1-1; TRBD1 agrees at 11 bases. In germline, CDR1 is LGHDT, CDR2 YNNKEL (reference sequence). J gave up 6 bases and V 4 bases, and 10 bases lay outside the gene matches. This CDR3 is 16 amino acids long. This CDR3 is CASSRGTGGWTAEAFF. The CDR3 DNA reads as TGTGCCAGCAGCCGCGGGACAGGGGGGTGGACTGCTGAAGCTTTCTTT.

The gene calls are TRBV27 and TRBJ1-4, with D unresolved. This CDR3 is 18 amino acids long. Deletions cut 1 base from V and 5 bases from J, with 20 bases between. Germline V gives CDR1 MNHEY, CDR2 SMNVEV (reference sequence). The CDR3 nucleotides read TGTGCCAGCAGTTTATTACATCTGCGACCCTCAGTGAATGAAAAACTGTTTTTT. It is translated as CASSLLHLRPSVNEKLFF.

The chain uses TRBV25-1 and TRBJ2-7, with TRBD1 matching 8 bases. Per germline, CDR1 MGHDK and CDR2 SYGVNS. CDR3 length: 15 residues. The trim removed 2 bases at V and 3 bases at J, leaving 6 bases unmatched. Here the CDR3 reads CASSEGQGNLYEQYF. The CDR3 nucleotides read TGTGCCAGCAGTGAAGGACAGGGAAACCTCTACGAGCAGTACTTC.

The chain joins TRBV21-1 to TRBJ2-7; TRBD1 reflects the table's D call only, with no check against the DNA. TRBV21-1 is an annotated pseudogene. CDR3 size: 15 residues. The CDR3 protein is CARAHPGQNSYEQYF. As DNA, the CDR3 is TGTGCCAGAGCCCACCCGGGACAGAACTCCTACGAGCAGTACTTC.

With regard to this clone: The same CDR3 can be traced to other DNA sequences in this sample. The rearrangement uses TRBV18 and TRBJ2-7; a weak D match, TRBD2 (6 bases). V was shortened by 6 bases and J by 2 bases, with 11 bases between the two germline ends. Germline V gives CDR1 KGHSH, CDR2 LQKENI. There are 13 residues in the CDR3. Here the CDR3 reads CASSPGGTYEQYF. The CDR3 DNA reads TGTGCCAGCTCCCCGGGCGGGACCTACGAGCAGTACTTC. The full variable domain, rest sourced from reference TRBV18 and TRBJ2-7, is NAGVMQNPRHLVRRRGQEARLRCSPMKGHSHVYWYRQLPEEGLKFMVYLQKENIIDESGMPKERFSAEFPKEGPSILRIQQVVRGDSAAYFCASSPGGTYEQYFGPGTRLTVT.

The chain employs TRBV30 and TRBJ1-1; perhaps TRBD1 as D (5 bases). This CDR3 has 12 residues. V was shortened by 7 bases and J by 1 base, with 10 bases between the two germline ends. Per the germline V gene, CDR1 is GTSNPN and CDR2 is SVGIG (reference sequence). The CDR3 protein is CALGRPNTEAFF. CDR3 nucleotide sequence: TGTGCCTTGGGACGGCCGAACACTGAAGCTTTCTTT.

The chain carries TRBV4-2 and TRBJ2-3; no definite D call. The germline CDR1 and CDR2 sequences are LGHNA and YNFKEQ. Trimming pared 0 bases from V and 0 bases from J, leaving 13 bases between. This CDR3 spans 17 amino acids. CDR3: CASSQDGVGISTDTQYF. The CDR3 DNA sequence: TGTGCCAGCAGCCAAGATGGCGTGGGAATTAGCACAGATACGCAGTATTTT.